The TCR beta chain under discussion was sequenced for a study of PD-1 blockade in classical Hodgkin lymphoma. General study points: Healthy donors reportedly exceeded newly diagnosed patients in baseline TCR diversity. Possible causes of repertoire differences, disease activity or prior therapy, remain undefined.

Sequencing used immunoSEQ multiplex PCR; TCRdb keeps in-frame clones, though not all of them. The sample has fewer than 35,000 clones, around 94% seen once; the top ten hold roughly 2%. As for time point: newly diagnosed, previously untreated cHL patient sample. Comparators were PBMCs taken from newly diagnosed, untreated classical Hodgkin lymphoma. To note about this clone: Antigen: not known.

Trimming removed 8 bases from V and 3 bases from J, with 13 bases in between. This CDR3 region has 13 residues. Per germline, CDR1 SGHTA and CDR2 FQGNSA. The sample comprised peripheral blood mononuclear cells (PBMCs). This TCR came from a human donor with classical Hodgkin lymphoma. This chain connects TRBV7-2 to TRBJ1-1; D remains unclear. This CDR3 reads CASGKVVDTEAFF. The CDR3 DNA reads as TGTGCCAGCGGAAAGGTAGTGGACACTGAAGCTTTCTTT.